This T cell receptor (beta chain) was sequenced for a study of T cells in tuberculosis. About this clone: Its specificity is not known.

The assay was immunoSEQ multiplex PCR, and TCRdb's table has in-frame clones only and misses some. The sample consists of more than 20,000 clones, 85% to 90% of them appearing once. General study points: Active tuberculosis patients had shorter CDR3-alpha; the beta difference was nonsignificant. Smaller distances to GMM-specific TCRs suggested their expansion in active tuberculosis.

The V and J ends lost 0 bases and 0 bases respectively, with 10 bases between them. Germline V lookup: CDR1 SGHRS, CDR2 YFSETQ. The CDR3 spans 15 residues. Material: PBMCs. The chain recombines TRBV5-1 with TRBJ2-7; D uncertain. This receptor was obtained from a donor aged 10-29 years with latent tuberculosis or without tuberculosis infection. The CDR3 nucleotides are TGCGCCAGCAGCTTGGCTGCAGACAACTCCTACGAGCAGTACTTC. It translates to CASSLAADNSYEQYF.